The 22 T cell receptor beta chains reported below all come from one sample, sequenced in a study of T cell responses to AZD1222 COVID-19 vaccine. Only in-frame clones appear in the TCRdb table, and some are missing; sequencing was by immunoSEQ multiplex PCR. The sample has roughly 130,000 clones; approximately 83% are singletons. The specimen was peripheral blood, collected on day 0 of AZD1222 vaccination. These receptors originate from an adult in good health.

The chain joins TRBV4-1 to TRBJ2-3; D possibly corresponds to TRBD2 (7 bases). This CDR3 region has 16 residues. Trimming removed 2 bases from V and 5 bases from J, with 17 bases in between. CDR1 and CDR2 from the germline V gene are MGHRA and YSYEKL. CDR3 sequence (DNA): TGCGCCAGCAGCCAACCGTCTCGGGGGGCTGGAGATACGCAGTATTTT. This sequence encodes CASSQPSRGAGDTQYF.

V is TRBV3-1 (or the pseudogene TRBV3-2) and J is TRBJ1-1; a possible D gene is TRBD1 (5 bases). This CDR3 contains 13 residues. Germline V lookup: CDR1 LGHDT, CDR2 YNNKEL (reference sequence). The germline V and J ends were trimmed by 0 bases and 4 bases, with 6 bases remaining between them. The CDR3 nucleotides read TGTGCCAGCAGCCAAGACAGGGCCACTGAAGCTTTCTTT. It translates to CASSQDRATEAFF.

J is TRBJ1-3 and V is TRBV9; TRBD1 agrees at 7 bases. Trimming at V came to 3 bases and at J to 2 bases, leaving 5 bases not matched to a gene. The V gene's germline CDR1 is SGDLS and CDR2 YYNGEE. CDR3 length: 15 residues. The CDR3 here is CASSETTGPGNTIYF. In DNA, the CDR3 is TGTGCCAGCAGCGAAACGACAGGGCCTGGAAACACCATATATTTT.

The V call is TRBV29-1, the J call TRBJ2-1; tentative D call: TRBD1 (6 bases). This CDR3 has 15 residues. CDR1 is SQVTM, CDR2 ANQGSEA, per germline. V was cut by 4 bases and J by 0 bases, with 13 bases left in between. CDR3 DNA sequence: TGCAGCGTTGCCGGGACACCGAGCTCCTACAATGAGCAGTTCTTC. This sequence encodes CSVAGTPSSYNEQFF.

V gene TRBV7-9 combines with J gene TRBJ1-2, with 9 nucleotides matching TRBD1. Germline-derived CDR1 and CDR2 are SEHNR and FQNEAQ (reference sequence). There are 13 residues in the CDR3. The J segment lost 6 bases and the V segment lost 6 bases, leaving 5 bases of the junction unmatched. In DNA form, the CDR3 reads TGTGCCAGCAGACCGACAGGGGGTGATGGCTACACCTTC. Encoded protein: CASRPTGGDGYTF.

This chain links TRBV19 with TRBJ1-5; D call uncertain. Deletions cut 5 bases from V and 6 bases from J, with 11 bases between. CDR1 LNHDA and CDR2 SQIVND come from the germline V gene (reference sequence). CDR3 length equals 13 residues. Written as DNA, the CDR3 is TGTGCCAGTAGTCCCCAGGTGAGTCAGCCCCAGCATTTT. Translation gives CASSPQVSQPQHF.

A single count supports this clone. CDR3 sequence: CASSPRRTGLDYVVEQYF. The CDR3 DNA reads TGTGCCAGCTCACCGCGACGGACAGGATTGGACTACGTAGTCGAGCAGTACTTC. J is TRBJ2-7 and V is TRBV18; TRBD1 is a possible D gene (7 bases). V was shortened by 3 bases and J by 6 bases, with 27 bases between the two germline ends. The CDR3 totals 18 residues. Germline CDR1 and CDR2: KGHSH and LQKENI.

This clone appeared a few times. V and J are TRBV6-1 and TRBJ1-2; D is undetermined. Germline V CDR1 and CDR2: MNHNS, SASEGT. V lost 2 bases to trimming and J lost 4 bases, with 8 bases between them. CDR3 length equals 13 residues. Written as DNA, the CDR3 is TGTGCCAGCAGTGAACAGAGTGGCTATGGCTACACCTTC. Protein product: CASSEQSGYGYTF.

The chain combines TRBV19 with TRBJ1-1; D is unclear. Trimming shortened V by 7 bases and J by 3 bases, and 21 bases separated the two germline ends. Per germline, CDR1 LNHDA and CDR2 SQIVND (reference sequence). The CDR3 contains 16 residues. The CDR3 nucleotides are TGTGCCAGTACGGAACGGGCCCTCCTGGGCGACACTGAAGCTTTCTTT. Protein product: CASTERALLGDTEAFF.

The CDR3 loop is CASSEGSGSERETQYF. As DNA, the CDR3 is TGTGCCAGCAGTGAAGGCTCCGGGTCAGAGCGGGAGACCCAGTACTTC. The chain links TRBV6-1 to TRBJ2-5; possibly TRBD2 for D (5 bases). The germline V and J ends were trimmed by 1 base and 5 bases, with 17 bases remaining between them. The CDR3 covers 16 residues. Germline V gene lookup returns CDR1 MNHNS and CDR2 SASEGT.

This rearrangement joins TRBV6-2 or TRBV6-3 to TRBJ1-2, with a possible D match to TRBD1 (5 bases). The CDR3 runs to 12 residues. V gave up 4 bases and J gave up 8 bases, with 11 bases separating them. The germline gives CDR1 MNHEY, CDR2 SVGEGT. CDR3 sequence reads: CASSLTDRGYTF. CDR3 in DNA: TGTGCCAGCAGTTTGACAGATCGCGGCTACACCTTC.

The gene calls are TRBV10-3 and TRBJ2-3, with a tentative D call TRBD1 (6 bases). The ends were cut back, 10 bases at V and 4 bases at J, with 18 bases in the middle. Germline CDR1 and CDR2: ENHRY and SYGVKD. The CDR3 totals 14 residues. CDR3 nucleotide sequence: TGTGCCACATCCACACAGGGTCGAGCAGATACGCAGTATTTT. Its translation is CATSTQGRADTQYF.

The V gene is TRBV7-2, the J gene TRBJ1-1, with D hard to call. The CDR3 sequence is 15 residues long. Germline lookup yields CDR1 SGHTA and CDR2 FQGNSA. Trimming pared 1 base from V and 8 bases from J, leaving 17 bases between. CDR3 in amino acids: CASSLVANTGSEAFF. Written as DNA, the CDR3 is TGTGCCAGCAGCTTAGTGGCGAATACGGGCTCGGAAGCTTTCTTT.

V usage is TRBV5-8 and J usage is TRBJ1-2; 9 bases are a match to TRBD1. The CDR3 contains 16 residues. Germline V CDR1 and CDR2: SGHTS, YDEGEE. Trimming at V came to 4 bases and at J to 4 bases, leaving 11 bases not matched to a gene. CDR3 protein: CASSPGQGLFFYGYTF. CDR3 in DNA: TGTGCCAGCAGCCCGGGACAGGGTCTTTTCTTCTATGGCTACACCTTC. Looking up the rest from reference TRBV5-8 and TRBJ1-2 gives the full variable domain: EAGVTQSPTHLIKTRGQQATLRCSPISGHTSVYWYQQALGLGLQFLLWYDEGEERNRGNFPPRFSGRQFPNYSSELNVNALELEDSALYLCASSPGQGLFFYGYTFGSGTRLTVV.

The chain is built from TRBV3-1 (or the pseudogene TRBV3-2) and TRBJ2-2, with D possibly matching TRBD1 (6 bases). The CDR3 extends over 16 amino acids. Germline V lookup: CDR1 LGHDT, CDR2 YNNKEL (reference sequence). Trimming removed 3 bases at V and 5 bases at J, with 16 bases between. As DNA, the CDR3 is TGTGCCAGCAGCCACCCCGGGACAACTAGTACCGGGGAGCTGTTTTTT. It translates to CASSHPGTTSTGELFF.

In this sample, this clone turned up once. The chain has TRBV24-1 and TRBJ2-6, with 11 bases fitting TRBD1. The CDR3 consists of 17 residues. Trimming removed 7 bases from V and 4 bases from J; junction bases left unmatched: 8. The germline V gene has CDR1 KGHDR and CDR2 SFDVKD. The DNA of the CDR3 is TGTGCCACCAGCCCCGGACAGGGGGCGCTGGGGGCCAACGTCCTGACTTTC. It yields the protein CATSPGQGALGANVLTF.

The V gene is TRBV6-1, the J gene TRBJ2-7; 8 bases align to TRBD1. The V segment lost 2 bases and the J segment 0 bases; nucleotides outside the gene matches: 6. Germline V gives CDR1 MNHNS, CDR2 SASEGT. This CDR3 spans 16 amino acids. CDR3: CASSESRTGSSYEQYF. The DNA of the CDR3 is TGTGCCAGCAGTGAATCACGGACAGGGAGCTCCTACGAGCAGTACTTC.

The chain uses TRBV12-3 or TRBV12-4 and TRBJ2-7; tentatively, D is TRBD1 (5 bases). V lost 6 bases and J 4 bases, leaving 10 bases between the germline ends. The length of the CDR3 is 12 residues. CDR3 DNA sequence: TGTGCCAGCAGGTCACAGGCATACGAGCAGTACTTC. Protein: CASRSQAYEQYF.

This clone was recorded a few times. The chain recombines TRBV5-4 with TRBJ2-7, with 12 bases fitting TRBD2. V trimming: 4 bases; J trimming: 5 bases; junction bases outside the gene matches: 4. Germline lookup yields CDR1 SGHNT and CDR2 YYREEE (reference sequence). The CDR3 is 14 residues long. The CDR3 nucleotides are TGTGCCAGCAGCGTGACTAGCGGGGGCCACGAGCAGTACTTC. Its protein product is CASSVTSGGHEQYF.

The J gene is TRBJ2-1, the V gene TRBV6-6; 9 bases align to TRBD2. With 8 bases clipped from V and 4 bases from J, the junction kept 3 bases outside the gene matches. Germline V CDR1 and CDR2: MNHNY, SVGAGI (reference sequence). This CDR3 contains 13 residues. The CDR3 protein is CASGLAGYNEQFF. The CDR3 bases are TGTGCCAGCGGTCTAGCGGGGTACAATGAGCAGTTCTTC.

This chain links TRBV7-7 with TRBJ2-2; D ambiguous. Trimming left V 1 base short and J 5 bases short, with 5 bases between. The CDR3 spans 13 residues. The V gene's germline CDR1 is SSHAT and CDR2 FNYEAQ (reference sequence). For the CDR3, the DNA is TGTGCCAGCAGCTTAGGGGGTACCGGGGAGCTGTTTTTT. Amino acid sequence: CASSLGGTGELFF.

The chain links TRBV5-1 to TRBJ1-1; no clear D. V was shortened by 0 bases and J by 1 base, with 4 bases between the two germline ends. CDR3 length equals 13 residues. CDR1 and CDR2 (germline): SGHRS, YFSETQ. The CDR3 region has the DNA TGCGCCAGCAGCTTGGGCCGGAACACTGAAGCTTTCTTT. Translation gives CASSLGRNTEAFF.